This is a list of T cell receptor beta chains from one sample in a study of T cells in localized non-small cell lung cancer. Sequencing was performed with immunoSEQ multiplex PCR; in TCRdb, only in-frame clones are kept and a portion is missing. The sample records under 150,000 clones, more than 80% being singletons. Specimen: peripheral blood, collected before any cancer treatment. The source is a female donor over 55 with stage I lung adenocarcinoma. CDR3s include the opening cysteine and the closing phenylalanine or tryptophan. The D gene is left open where the match is weak.

j_call	v_call	d_call	cdr3_nt	cdr3_aa
TRBJ2-7	TRBV5-3	TRBD1	TGTGCCAGAAGCCCCGACCGGGACAGTTCATACGAGCAGTACTTC	CARSPDRDSSYEQYF
TRBJ1-3	TRBV7-2	-	TGTGCCAGCAGCCGGGGAAGCGGGCCTGGAAACACCATATATTTT	CASSRGSGPGNTIYF
TRBJ2-3	TRBV7-8	-	TGTGCCAGCAGCCCACCTGGATACACAGATACGCAGTATTTT	CASSPPGYTDTQYF
TRBJ2-3	TRBV25-1	-	TGTGCCAGCAGTGAATCTTGGGTTGCGACTCCCACAGATACGCAGTATTTT	CASSESWVATPTDTQYF
TRBJ2-2	TRBV4-2	TRBD2	TGTGCCAGCAGCCAAGATATCAGTCAGGGACTAGCGGGAGGCACCGGGGAGCTGTTTTTT	CASSQDISQGLAGGTGELFF
TRBJ2-3	TRBV19	TRBD2	TGTGCCAGTAGTATCGGACTAGCGGGATTTAGCACAGATACGCAGTATTTT	CASSIGLAGFSTDTQYF
TRBJ1-1	TRBV11-2	-	TGTGCCAGCAGCTTAACTCCGGGACAGAACACTGAAGCTTTCTTT	CASSLTPGQNTEAFF
TRBJ2-7	TRBV9	-	TGTGCCAGCAGCGCCTCCGGGACCACCCTGGGAAATGAGCAGTACTTC	CASSASGTTLGNEQYF
TRBJ2-7	TRBV27	-	TGTGCCAGCAGTTACAGGACTGTCGGCTACGAGCAGTACTTC	CASSYRTVGYEQYF
TRBJ2-7	TRBV7-8	TRBD1	TGTGCCAGCAGAAACCAGGGGGCCAACTACGAGCAGTACTTC	CASRNQGANYEQYF
TRBJ1-3	TRBV28	TRBD1	TGTGCCAGCAGTTTATCCGGGACAGGGATCGGCTCTGGAAACACCATATATTTT	CASSLSGTGIGSGNTIYF
TRBJ2-7	TRBV27	TRBD1	TGTGCCAGCAGGATTCCCGGGACAGGGTTCTACGAGCAGTACTTC	CASRIPGTGFYEQYF
TRBJ2-1	TRBV27	-	TGTGCCAGCAGTTTCCAAGGAGCCCCTACGTCCAATGAGCAGTTCTTC	CASSFQGAPTSNEQFF
TRBJ1-1	TRBV10-2	-	TGCGCCAGCAGTGAGCGGGTTGGGGGAGGCAACACTGAAGCTTTCTTT	CASSERVGGGNTEAFF
TRBJ1-2	TRBV28	-	TGTGCCAGCAGTCTACTGACACGTGGCTACACCTTC	CASSLLTRGYTF
TRBJ1-3	TRBV29-1	-	TGCAGCGTTAAGGGACTGACCTCTGGAAACACCATATATTTT	CSVKGLTSGNTIYF
TRBJ1-1	TRBV10-2	-	TGCGCCAGCAGCTTAGGGGTGGGTGGGCTGAACACTGAAGCTTTCTTT	CASSLGVGGLNTEAFF
TRBJ2-2	TRBV6-5	-	TGTGCCAGCAGTGTCGGGTTGAACACCGGGGAGCTGTTTTTT	CASSVGLNTGELFF
TRBJ2-1	TRBV15	TRBD2	TGTGCCACCAGCAGAGATTCCGGACTAGCGGGGTCCGGAGGGCAGTTCTTC	CATSRDSGLAGSGGQFF
TRBJ2-1	TRBV10-1	-	TGCGCCAGCAGCGATAGCGAAGATGAGCAGTTCTTC	CASSDSEDEQFF
TRBJ1-1	TRBV10-3	TRBD1	TGTGCCTGCCAAGGGACAGAACCTGAAGCTTTCTTT	CACQGTEPEAFF
TRBJ2-2	TRBV11-2	-	TGTGCCAGCAGCTCCTTGGTGGGAAACACCGGGGAGCTGTTTTTT	CASSSLVGNTGELFF
TRBJ2-1	TRBV28	-	TGTGCCAGCAGTCGACTAGTGAATGAGCAGTTCTTC	CASSRLVNEQFF